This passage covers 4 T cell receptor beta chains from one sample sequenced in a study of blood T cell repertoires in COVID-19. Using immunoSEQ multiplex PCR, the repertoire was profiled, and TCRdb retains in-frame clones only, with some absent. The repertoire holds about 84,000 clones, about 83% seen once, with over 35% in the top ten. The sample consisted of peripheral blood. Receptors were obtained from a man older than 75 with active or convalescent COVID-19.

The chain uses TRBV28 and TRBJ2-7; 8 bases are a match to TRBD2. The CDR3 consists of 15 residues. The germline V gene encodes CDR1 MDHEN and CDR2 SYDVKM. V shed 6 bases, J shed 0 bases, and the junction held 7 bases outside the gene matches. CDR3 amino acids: CASRGSSGLSYEQYF. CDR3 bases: TGTGCCAGCAGAGGTTCTAGCGGGCTCTCCTACGAGCAGTACTTC.

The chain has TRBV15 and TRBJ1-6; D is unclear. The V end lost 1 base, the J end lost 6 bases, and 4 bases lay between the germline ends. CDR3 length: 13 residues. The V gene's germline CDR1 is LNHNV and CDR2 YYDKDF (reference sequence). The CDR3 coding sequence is TGTGCCACCAGCAGAGGGCCTAATTCACCCCTCCACTTT. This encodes CATSRGPNSPLHF.

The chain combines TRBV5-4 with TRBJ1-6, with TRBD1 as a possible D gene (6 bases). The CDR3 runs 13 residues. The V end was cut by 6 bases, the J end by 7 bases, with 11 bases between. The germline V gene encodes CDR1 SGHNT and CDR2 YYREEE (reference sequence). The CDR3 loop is CASKRQENSPLHF. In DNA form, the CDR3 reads TGTGCCAGCAAAAGACAGGAGAATTCACCCCTCCACTTT.

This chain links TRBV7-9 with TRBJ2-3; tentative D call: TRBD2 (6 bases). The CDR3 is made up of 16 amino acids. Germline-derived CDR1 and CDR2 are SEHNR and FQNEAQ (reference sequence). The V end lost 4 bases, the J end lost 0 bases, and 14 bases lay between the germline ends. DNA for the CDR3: TGTGCCAGCAGCTCCCCGACTAGAAGTAGCACAGATACGCAGTATTTT. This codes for CASSSPTRSSTDTQYF.